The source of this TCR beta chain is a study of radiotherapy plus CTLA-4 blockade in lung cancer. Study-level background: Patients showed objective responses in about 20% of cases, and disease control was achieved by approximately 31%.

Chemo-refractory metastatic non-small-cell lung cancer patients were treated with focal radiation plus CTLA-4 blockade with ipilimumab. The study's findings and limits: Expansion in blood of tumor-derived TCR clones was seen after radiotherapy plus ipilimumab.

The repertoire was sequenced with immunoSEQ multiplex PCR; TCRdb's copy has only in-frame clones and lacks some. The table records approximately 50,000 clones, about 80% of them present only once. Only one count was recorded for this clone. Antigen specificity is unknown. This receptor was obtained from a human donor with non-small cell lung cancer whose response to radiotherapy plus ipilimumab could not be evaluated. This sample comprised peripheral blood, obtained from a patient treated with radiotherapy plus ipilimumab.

For the CDR3, the DNA is TGTGCCAGCAGCCGCCGAAACAGGGGCCACTACAATGAGCAGTTCTTC. As protein: CASSRRNRGHYNEQFF. This chain joins TRBV5-6 and TRBJ2-1, with 7 bases matching TRBD1. The V and J ends lost 4 bases and 3 bases, in that order; junction bases with no gene match: 10. The CDR3 is made up of 16 amino acids. Germline assignment: CDR1 SGHDT and CDR2 YYEEEE.